This entry features one TCR beta chain sequence. The antigen is undetermined. These data originate in a study of OX40 agonist ivuxolimab in advanced cancers. In the study overall: Subjects had a mean age of around 60 years, with a range of roughly 20 to 80; around 80% were male. It was permissible to have had prior anti-PD-1, anti-PD-L1 or anti-CTLA-4 therapy, and over 35% had some. Regarding the study as a whole: Patients who responded partially at 0.1-3.0 mg/kg showed clonal expansion ranking among the lowest. CD8+ T cells averaged more expanded clones than CD4+.

Libraries were prepared by immunoSEQ multiplex PCR; TCRdb keeps only in-frame clonotypes and omits some of them. The sample comprises roughly 80,000 clones, around 78% of which are singletons, and over 0.7% rests with the top ten. The sequence derives from an adult with an advanced solid tumor such as melanoma, head and neck, liver or kidney cancer. Sample: CD4+ or CD8+ T cells sorted from blood, taken in a trial of the OX40 agonist ivuxolimab.

CDR3 nucleotides: TGTGCCAGCTCACCCCCCATATCGGGTGGCTACACCTTC. Translated, it gives CASSPPISGGYTF. The chain combines TRBV18 with TRBJ1-2; D unresolved. CDR3 length: 13 amino acids. V lost 3 bases, J lost 7 bases, and 12 bases lay in between. From germline, CDR1 is KGHSH and CDR2 LQKENI.